One T cell receptor beta chain is described in this entry. This sample is part of a study of neoadjuvant anti-PD-1 for oral cavity cancer. On the study more broadly: Patients without progression received a fourth nivolumab dose around day 43, then surgical resection on days 50-56.

Most tumor samples had roughly 4.4 ug input DNA in two replicates. Data came from immunoSEQ multiplex PCR; TCRdb stores just in-frame clones and leaves some out. The table lists about 15,000 clones, 36% of them singletons. The time point was: after neoadjuvant nivolumab, at surgical resection. Stage II-IVA oral cavity squamous cell carcinoma was new and untreated by systemic or radiation therapy. CDR1 MNHNY and CDR2 SVGAGI come from the germline V gene (reference sequence). V shed 4 bases and J shed 3 bases, with 11 bases lying between them. The CDR3 contains 14 residues. The sequence was collected from a person aged 35-79 years with oral cavity squamous cell carcinoma. The chain joins TRBV6-6 to TRBJ2-3; tentatively, D is TRBD2 (7 bases). The sample in question was tumor tissue, obtained after nivolumab (anti-PD-1) treatment. CDR3 region: CASSFGGPTDTQYF. The CDR3 DNA is TGTGCCAGCAGTTTCGGGGGGCCTACAGATACGCAGTATTTT.